Following are 23 T cell receptor beta chains from one sample sequenced in a study of T cells in narcolepsy. Only in-frame clones appear in the TCRdb table, and some are missing; sequencing was by immunoSEQ multiplex PCR. The data hold fewer than 35,000 clones, with under 85% observed a single time. Sequencing was carried out using CD45RA- memory CD4+ T cells from PBMCs. The receptors originated from a human donor with narcolepsy.

This clone showed up just a few times. The chain combines TRBV4-3 with TRBJ1-3; a possible D gene is TRBD1 (5 bases). Germline V CDR1 and CDR2: LGHNA, YSLEER. This CDR3 has 15 residues. Trimming took off 3 bases at V and 2 bases at J, with 11 bases between the two ends. This chain's CDR3 is CASSQTGGTGNTIYF. CDR3 in DNA: TGCGCCAGCAGCCAGACTGGGGGAACTGGAAACACCATATATTTT.

The chain is built from TRBV7-2 and TRBJ2-5; perhaps TRBD2 as D (6 bases). The CDR3 runs 16 residues. Germline lookup yields CDR1 SGHTA and CDR2 FQGNSA. V was shortened by 0 bases and J by 6 bases, with 17 bases between the two germline ends. CDR3 nucleotides: TGTGCCAGCAGCTTAGCCGGGGGTAGCTTGGGGAAGACCCAGTACTTC. Protein: CASSLAGGSLGKTQYF.

In this sample, this clone turned up once. The rearrangement joins TRBV20-1 to TRBJ1-2, with D unclear. V shed 6 bases and J shed 6 bases, with 11 bases lying between them. CDR1 and CDR2 from the germline V gene are DFQATT and SNEGSKA (reference sequence). CDR3 size: 11 residues. CDR3 in DNA: TGCAGTGCCATTGGCCAGGATGGCTACACCTTC. Protein sequence: CSAIGQDGYTF.

V usage is TRBV27 and J usage is TRBJ2-2; 7 positions match TRBD2. The CDR3 consists of 17 residues. Trimming took 6 bases from V and 6 from J; bases not matched to a gene: 16. Germline loops: CDR1 MNHEY, CDR2 SMNVEV (reference sequence). For the CDR3, the DNA is TGTGCCAGCAGGAAAAGTCTTTCGGGGGGATCTTCCGGGGAGCTGTTTTTT. Protein product: CASRKSLSGGSSGELFF.

This chain uses TRBV6-5 with TRBJ2-1; 14 nucleotides line up with TRBD2. The CDR3 length is 14 residues. The germline CDR1 and CDR2 sequences are MNHEY and SVGAGI. Losses at the gene ends were 5 bases for V and 10 bases for J; bases not matched to a gene: 4. CDR3 sequence reads: CASSPGLAGAEQFF. For the CDR3, the DNA is TGTGCCAGCAGTCCGGGACTAGCGGGGGCAGAGCAGTTCTTC.

CDR3 amino acids: CASSLGGFNEKLFF. CDR3 DNA sequence: TGTGCCAGCAGCCTCGGTGGCTTCAATGAAAAACTGTTTTTT. This chain uses TRBV7-2 with TRBJ1-4; no reliable D call. V lost 5 bases, J lost 5 bases, and 12 bases lay in between. This CDR3 is built from 14 residues. The germline V gene has CDR1 SGHTA and CDR2 FQGNSA. The full variable domain, with the rest looked up from reference TRBV7-2 and TRBJ1-4, is GAGVSQSPSNKVTEKGKDVELRCDPISGHTALYWYRQSLGQGLEFLIYFQGNSAPDKSGLPSDRFSAERTGGSVSTLTIQRTQQEDSAVYLCASSLGGFNEKLFFGSGTQLSVL.

This clone came up once. The gene calls are TRBV5-1 and TRBJ2-3, with a tentative D call TRBD1 (6 bases). Trimming pared 0 bases from V and 0 bases from J, leaving 11 bases between. The CDR3 has 16 residues. The germline CDR1 and CDR2 sequences are SGHRS and YFSETQ. CDR3 protein: CASSLGAGDSTDTQYF. The DNA for the CDR3 is TGCGCCAGCAGCTTGGGGGCAGGGGACAGCACAGATACGCAGTATTTT.

The chain recombines TRBV7-8 with TRBJ2-5; D remains unclear. The J call is doubtful: the DNA matches TRBJ2-7 better. The CDR3 sequence is 14 residues long. Germline V gene sequence: CDR1 SGHVS, CDR2 FQNEAQ. The CDR3 sequence is CASSLHQATYEQYF. The CDR3 DNA follows: TGTGCCAGCAGCTTACATCAGGCGACCTACGAGCAGTACTTC.

The count of this clone is one. The rearrangement joins TRBV4-3 to TRBJ2-7; 8 nucleotides align to TRBD2. Germline V lookup: CDR1 LGHNA, CDR2 YSLEER. This CDR3 is built from 17 residues. V was clipped by 2 bases and J by 2 bases; unmatched bases: 11. CDR3 sequence (DNA): TGCGCCAGCAGCCAAAACCCCAGCGGGGGTAAGGCCTACGAGCAGTACTTC. Translation: CASSQNPSGGKAYEQYF.

The chain has TRBV14 and TRBJ1-4; TRBD1 aligns across 10 bases. CDR1 SGHDN and CDR2 FVKESK come from the germline V gene. The V gene end was trimmed by 3 bases and the J gene end by 8 bases; junction bases not matched to a gene: 3. This CDR3 has 14 residues. The CDR3 nucleotides are TGTGCCAGCAGCCAGGGACAGGGGAGCGAAAAACTGTTTTTT. Translating it yields CASSQGQGSEKLFF.

V and J are TRBV28 and TRBJ2-5; no definite D call. The CDR3 runs 11 residues. V dropped 4 bases and J dropped 0 bases, with 0 bases sitting between them. CDR1 MDHEN and CDR2 SYDVKM come from the germline V gene. The CDR3 region is CASSYQETQYF. CDR3 nucleotide sequence: TGTGCCAGCAGTTACCAAGAGACCCAGTACTTC.

The chain couples TRBV6-5 to TRBJ1-1, with D possibly matching TRBD1 (6 bases). V shed 6 bases and J shed 3 bases, with 17 bases lying between them. The germline V gene encodes CDR1 MNHEY and CDR2 SVGAGI. This CDR3 has 15 residues. The CDR3 DNA reads as TGTGCCAGCAGCAGCCGGACAGACTTTTACACTGAAGCTTTCTTT. Protein sequence: CASSSRTDFYTEAFF.

This clone occurred once. V is TRBV21-1 and J is TRBJ1-2; TRBD1, the table's D call, was not compared with the DNA. TRBV21-1 is termed a pseudogene. The CDR3 is 14 amino acids. The CDR3 DNA reads as TGTGCCAGCAGCAAAGAAACAGGGGGGTATGGCTACACCTTC. Translation: CASSKETGGYGYTF.

The genes are TRBV7-2 and TRBJ2-1; 8 nucleotides agree with TRBD2. CDR1 and CDR2 (germline): SGHTA, FQGNSA. Losses at the gene ends were 8 bases for V and 10 bases for J; bases not matched to a gene: 13. The CDR3 totals 14 residues. This CDR3 reads CASERGIAGSEQFF. The CDR3 nucleotides are TGTGCCAGCGAACGGGGAATAGCGGGGTCGGAGCAGTTCTTC.

V gene TRBV6-6 combines with J gene TRBJ2-7; perhaps TRBD2 as D (7 bases). V shed 11 bases and J shed 5 bases, with 19 bases lying between them. CDR3 length: 13 amino acids. Looked up from germline, CDR1 is MNHNY and CDR2 is SVGAGI (reference sequence). In DNA form, the CDR3 reads TGTGCCGGCCGGGGGGCCGCAAACGACGAGCAGTACTTC. Protein product: CAGRGAANDEQYF.

The chain combines TRBV6-4 with TRBJ2-7; TRBD1 aligns across 10 bases. The CDR3 spans 15 residues. Unmatched junction bases numbered 6, after V lost 1 base and J lost 6 bases. Looked up from germline, CDR1 is MRHNA and CDR2 is SNTAGT. The CDR3 here is CASSDWRDRGCEQYF. CDR3 DNA: TGTGCCAGCAGTGACTGGCGGGACAGGGGTTGCGAGCAGTACTTC.

V is TRBV19 and J is TRBJ2-6; possible D gene TRBD1, 6 bases. Germline V lookup: CDR1 LNHDA, CDR2 SQIVND (reference sequence). The CDR3 consists of 16 residues. V lost 5 bases, J lost 4 bases, and 15 bases lay in between. The CDR3, as DNA: TGTGCCAGTAGTTCTTACGCAGGGGTGGGGGCCAACGTCCTGACTTTC. Amino acids: CASSSYAGVGANVLTF.

In this sample, this clone turned up once. This sequence joins TRBV5-1 and TRBJ1-4, with a tentative D call TRBD1 (5 bases). Trimming took 7 bases from V and 3 from J, leaving 10 bases between them. From germline, CDR1 is SGHRS and CDR2 YFSETQ. The CDR3 consists of 13 residues. CDR3 sequence reads: CASSGGPNEKLFF. The CDR3 nucleotides read TGCGCCAGCTCGGGGGGACCTAATGAAAAACTGTTTTTT.

The chain combines TRBV2 with TRBJ2-3; TRBD2 matches at 8 bases. The CDR3 covers 15 residues. Germline CDR1 SNHLY, CDR2 FYNNEI. V lost 7 bases to trimming and J lost 2 bases; unmatched junction nucleotides: 8. The CDR3 sequence: CASTKAGDITDTQYF. CDR3 coding DNA: TGTGCCAGCACCAAAGCGGGGGATATCACAGATACGCAGTATTTT. The full variable domain, with the rest looked up from reference TRBV2 and TRBJ2-3, is EPEVTQTPSHQVTQMGQEVILRCVPISNHLYFYWYRQILGQKVEFLVSFYNNEISEKSEIFDDQFSVERPDGSNFTLKIRSTKLEDSAMYFCASTKAGDITDTQYFGPGTRLTVL.

The chain employs TRBV5-1 and TRBJ2-7; 7 bases align to TRBD1. This CDR3 region has 16 residues. Trimming cost V 2 bases and J 0 bases; bases outside gene matches: 8. Germline assignment: CDR1 SGHRS and CDR2 YFSETQ. For the CDR3, the DNA is TGCGCCAGCAGCTTTCCGTCGACAGGGACCTCCTACGAGCAGTACTTC. As protein: CASSFPSTGTSYEQYF.

The V call is TRBV21-1, the J call TRBJ2-3; no check of the table's D call, TRBD2, against the DNA was made. TRBV21-1 is assigned pseudogene status. The CDR3 is 14 residues long. The CDR3 DNA reads TGTGCCAGCAGCAAAGTTCGACTAGCGGATACGCAGTATTTT. Translating it yields CASSKVRLADTQYF.

V and J are TRBV19 and TRBJ1-3, with TRBD1 identical over 7 bases. The V gene end was trimmed by 5 bases and the J gene end by 0 bases; junction bases not matched to a gene: 7. The CDR3 is made up of 16 amino acids. Germline assignment: CDR1 LNHDA and CDR2 SQIVND (reference sequence). CDR3 sequence: CASSLQGSLSGNTIYF. The CDR3 DNA is TGTGCCAGTAGTCTACAGGGGTCACTCTCTGGAAACACCATATATTTT.

This chain uses TRBV11-3 with TRBJ2-1, with a tentative D call TRBD1 (6 bases). CDR1 is SGHNT and CDR2 is YENEEA in the germline V gene. The CDR3 has 17 residues. V was shortened by 4 bases and J by 0 bases, with 16 bases between the two germline ends. The CDR3 reads CASSSLDRWSSYNEQFF. The CDR3 DNA reads as TGTGCCAGCAGCTCCTTAGACAGGTGGAGCTCCTACAATGAGCAGTTCTTC.